This record looks at one T cell receptor (beta chain) sequence and its context. This entry comes from a study of T cell changes during pregnancy in multiple sclerosis. The germline V gene has CDR1 SGHNT and CDR2 YYREEE (reference sequence). With 3 bases clipped from V and 5 bases from J, the junction kept 10 bases outside the gene matches. The CDR3 has 15 amino acids. Sequencing was performed with immunoSEQ multiplex PCR; in TCRdb, only in-frame clones are kept and a portion is missing. The sample shows 25,000 to 30,000 clones, around 90% of them seen only once. The chain carries TRBV5-4 and TRBJ2-7, with 8 bases identical to TRBD2. The sample was CD8+ T cells from peripheral blood mononuclear cells, taken before pregnancy. The source is a female donor with multiple sclerosis, enrolled in a pregnancy study. The CDR3 region is CASSWNRDGRDEQYF. As DNA, the CDR3 is TGTGCCAGCAGCTGGAACCGGGACGGGAGGGACGAGCAGTACTTC.